The entry below describes one TCR beta chain. The record originates from a study of blood T cell repertoires in COVID-19. The protocol was immunoSEQ multiplex PCR, while the TCRdb copy is restricted to in-frame clones and leaves out a portion. Of approximately 84,000 clones detected, approximately 82% appear once; the ten largest clones hold over 10%. Trimming removed 0 bases at V and 2 bases at J, with 8 bases between. Per the germline V gene, CDR1 is LGHDT and CDR2 is YNNKEL (reference sequence). This CDR3 spans 15 amino acids. The rearrangement links TRBV3-1 (or the pseudogene TRBV3-2) to TRBJ1-3; D unclear. Input material: peripheral blood. This clonotype originated in a human donor in a cohort sampled during active COVID-19. The CDR3 here is CASSQDPGTGNTIYF. The CDR3 nucleotides are TGTGCCAGCAGCCAAGACCCAGGAACTGGAAACACCATATATTTT.